This T cell receptor beta chain was found in a study of T cells in localized non-small cell lung cancer. Study-wide points: Heterogeneity within the tumor remains possible, as just one region underwent sequencing. Overall survival was longer when the density of T cells in the blood was higher. Adjacent lung exhibited a median of 57 among the 100 most abundant tumor clones. There was higher T cell clonality in uninvolved adjacent lung than in tumor, and it was highest there.

Comments on this clone: The antigen is undetermined.

Method: immunoSEQ multiplex PCR; TCRdb's copy keeps in-frame clones and lacks some. The sample consists of 75,000 to 85,000 clones, 80% of them appearing once. The CDR3 runs to 13 residues. The germline V gene encodes CDR1 SGHTA and CDR2 FQGTGA. V lost 2 bases and J 4 bases, leaving 7 bases between the germline ends. The receptor was derived from a female donor of 60 years or more with stage I lung adenocarcinoma. The J gene is TRBJ2-3, the V gene TRBV7-3, with D maybe TRBD2 (6 bases). Material: peripheral blood, obtained before any cancer treatment. The CDR3 sequence: CASSLSGADTQYF. The CDR3 DNA reads TGTGCCAGCAGCTTATCGGGAGCAGATACGCAGTATTTT. Variable domain in full (rest from reference TRBV7-3 and TRBJ2-3): GAGVSQTPSNKVTEKGKYVELRCDPISGHTALYWYRQSLGQGPEFLIYFQGTGAADDSGLPNDRFFAVRPEGSVSTLKIQRTERGDSAVYLCASSLSGADTQYFGPGTRLTVL.